Following are 2 T cell receptor beta chains from one sample sequenced in a study of shared clonotypes between healthy human individuals. Positive CCR7 selection of CD45RO-negative cells yielded the naive CD8 cells, and terminally differentiated effector memory CD45RA+ cells were excluded. Profiling relied on immunoSEQ multiplex PCR, and the TCRdb table lists in-frame clones only, not all of them. The table has fewer than 700,000 clones, approximately 96% seen once. The sequenced sample consisted of naive CD8+ T cells sorted from blood. The receptor set was obtained from a woman in her 30s in good health.

The CDR3 DNA reads TGTGCCAGCAGCGTAGCCGGGACGCCCTACGAGCAGTACTTC. It translates to CASSVAGTPYEQYF. The chain combines TRBV9 with TRBJ2-5; D may match TRBD1 or TRBD2 (5 bases each). Matching the DNA end better, TRBJ2-7 makes the J call doubtful. Germline loops: CDR1 SGDLS, CDR2 YYNGEE. The CDR3 runs 14 residues.

The gene calls are TRBV27 and TRBJ2-7; D possibly uses TRBD1 or TRBD2 (5 bases each). Trimming took 2 bases from V and 3 from J, leaving 14 bases between them. CDR1 and CDR2 (germline): MNHEY, SMNVEV (reference sequence). The CDR3 runs to 15 residues. The CDR3 loop is CASSLRDATFYEQYF. For the CDR3, the DNA is TGTGCCAGCAGTTTACGGGACGCAACATTCTACGAGCAGTACTTC.